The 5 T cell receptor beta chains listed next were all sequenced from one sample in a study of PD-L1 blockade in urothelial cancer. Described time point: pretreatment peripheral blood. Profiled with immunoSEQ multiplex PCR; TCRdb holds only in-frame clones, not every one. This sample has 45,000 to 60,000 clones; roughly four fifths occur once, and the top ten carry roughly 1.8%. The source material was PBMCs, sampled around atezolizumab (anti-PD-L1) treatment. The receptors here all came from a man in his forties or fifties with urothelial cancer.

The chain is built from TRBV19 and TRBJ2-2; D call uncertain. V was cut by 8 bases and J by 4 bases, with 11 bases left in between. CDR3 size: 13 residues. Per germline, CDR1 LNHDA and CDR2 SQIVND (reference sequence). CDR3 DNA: TGTGCCAGTGAGATGGCGGTCACCGGGGAGCTGTTTTTT. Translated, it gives CASEMAVTGELFF.

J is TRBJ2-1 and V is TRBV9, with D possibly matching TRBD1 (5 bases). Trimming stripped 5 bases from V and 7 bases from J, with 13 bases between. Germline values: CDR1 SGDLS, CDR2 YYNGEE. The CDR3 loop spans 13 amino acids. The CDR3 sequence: CASSLGPGNEQFF. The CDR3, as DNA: TGTGCCAGCAGTCTGGGCCCAGGGAATGAGCAGTTCTTC. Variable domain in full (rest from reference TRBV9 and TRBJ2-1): DSGVTQTPKHLITATGQRVTLRCSPRSGDLSVYWYQQSLDQGLQFLIQYYNGEERAKGNILERFSAQQFPDLHSELNLSSLELGDSALYFCASSLGPGNEQFFGPGTRLTVL.

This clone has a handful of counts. CDR3 sequence reads: CASSVLGQNTGELFF. The CDR3 DNA is TGTGCCAGCAGCGTACTTGGACAGAACACCGGGGAGCTGTTTTTT. The chain is built from TRBV9 and TRBJ2-2, with a possible D match to TRBD1 (5 bases). The CDR3 sequence is 15 residues long. In germline, CDR1 is SGDLS, CDR2 YYNGEE. V lost 1 base to trimming and J lost 1 base, with 8 bases between them.

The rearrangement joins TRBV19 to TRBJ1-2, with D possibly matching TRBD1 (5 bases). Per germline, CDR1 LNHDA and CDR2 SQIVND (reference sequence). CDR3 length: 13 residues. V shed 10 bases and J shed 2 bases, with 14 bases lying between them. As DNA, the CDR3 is TGTGCCACGCACATGGGGGGGAACTATGGCTACACCTTC. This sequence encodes CATHMGGNYGYTF.

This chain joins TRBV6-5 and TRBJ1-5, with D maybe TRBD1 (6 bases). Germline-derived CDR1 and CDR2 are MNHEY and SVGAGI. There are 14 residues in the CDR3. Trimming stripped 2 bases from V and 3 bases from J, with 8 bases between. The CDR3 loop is CASSYTGNNQPQHF. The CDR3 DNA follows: TGTGCCAGCAGTTACACAGGGAACAATCAGCCCCAGCATTTT.